This TCR beta chain was sequenced for a study of PD-1 blockade in classical Hodgkin lymphoma. Study-level findings and limits: The authors have not defined what causes the repertoire differences, possibly disease activity or prior therapy. Patients starting nivolumab less than 1 year after ASCT had lower diversity and were excluded from later analyses. By cycle point C4D1, TCR diversity had risen significantly in CD4+ cells (but not CD8+ cells).

Stated time point: cycle 4 day 1 (C4D1), after 6 weeks of nivolumab. Every single patient, without exception, relapsed after autologous stem cell transplantation, and brentuximab vedotin exposure varied. This clone was seen once. Its antigen is unknown. Data came from immunoSEQ multiplex PCR; TCRdb stores just in-frame clones and leaves some out. Of more than 95,000 clones in the sample, approximately 89% were seen once. Germline CDR1 MNHNY, CDR2 SVGAGI (reference sequence). The CDR3 is made up of 14 amino acids. V was clipped by 9 bases and J by 11 bases; unmatched bases: 16. Sequencing used peripheral blood mononuclear cells (PBMCs), obtained before the fourth cycle of nivolumab. The clonotype originates from a human donor with classical Hodgkin lymphoma. The J gene is TRBJ1-5, the V gene TRBV6-6; TRBD1 matches at 7 bases. The chain's CDR3 is CASYDRDPRGAQHF. The CDR3 nucleotides read TGTGCCAGTTACGACAGGGATCCCCGGGGGGCCCAGCATTTT.